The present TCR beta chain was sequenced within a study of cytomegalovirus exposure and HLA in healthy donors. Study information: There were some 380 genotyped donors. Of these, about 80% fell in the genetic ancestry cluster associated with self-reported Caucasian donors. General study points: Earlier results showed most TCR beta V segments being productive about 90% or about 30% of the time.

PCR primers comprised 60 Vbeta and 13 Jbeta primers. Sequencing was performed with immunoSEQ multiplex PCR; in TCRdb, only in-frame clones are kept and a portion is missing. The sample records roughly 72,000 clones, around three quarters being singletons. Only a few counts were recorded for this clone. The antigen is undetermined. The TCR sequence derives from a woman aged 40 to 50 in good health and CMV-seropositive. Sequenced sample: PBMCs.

The DNA for the CDR3 is TGTGCCAGCAGCACGACTAGCGGGGGCCTATACAATGAGCAGTTCTTC. This codes for CASSTTSGGLYNEQFF. The genes are TRBV5-8 and TRBJ2-1; 12 bases match TRBD2. J gave up 4 bases and V 4 bases, and 6 bases lay outside the gene matches. CDR3 length: 16 amino acids. Germline-derived CDR1 and CDR2 are SGHTS and YDEGEE.